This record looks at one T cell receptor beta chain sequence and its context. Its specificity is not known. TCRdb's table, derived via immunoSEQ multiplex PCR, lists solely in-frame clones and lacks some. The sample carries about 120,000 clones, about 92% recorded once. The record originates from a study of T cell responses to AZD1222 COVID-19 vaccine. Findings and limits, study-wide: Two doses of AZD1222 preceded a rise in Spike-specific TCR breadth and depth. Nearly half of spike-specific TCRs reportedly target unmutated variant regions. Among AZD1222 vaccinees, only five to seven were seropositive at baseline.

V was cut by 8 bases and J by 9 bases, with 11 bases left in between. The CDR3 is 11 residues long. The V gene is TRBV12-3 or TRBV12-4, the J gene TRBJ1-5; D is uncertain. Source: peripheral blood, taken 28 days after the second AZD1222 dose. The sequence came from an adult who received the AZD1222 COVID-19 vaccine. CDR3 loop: CASHNAGPQHF. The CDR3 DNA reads TGTGCCAGCCATAATGCGGGGCCCCAGCATTTT.